A single sample gave rise to the 20 T cell receptor beta chains below, sequenced in a study of shared clonotypes between healthy human individuals. Sequencing was performed with immunoSEQ multiplex PCR; in TCRdb, only in-frame clones are kept and a portion is missing. The sample comprises 2 million to 2.5 million clones, approximately 94% of which are singletons, and around 0.13% rests with the top ten. The sample consisted of naive CD4+ T cells sorted from blood. The subset is: CD45RA+ positively selected. The source of these receptors is a man between 18 and 35 years old in good health.

The gene calls are TRBV18 and TRBJ2-7, with a weak D call TRBD2 (6 bases). The CDR3 length is 15 residues. V was trimmed by 3 bases and J by 2 bases, leaving 14 bases between them. CDR1 and CDR2 (germline): KGHSH, LQKENI. In DNA form, the CDR3 reads TGTGCCAGCTCACCGGTGGGGGGATTGGCCTACGAGCAGTACTTC. It encodes CASSPVGGLAYEQYF. Together with reference TRBV18 and TRBJ2-7, the CDR3 gives the full variable domain: NAGVMQNPRHLVRRRGQEARLRCSPMKGHSHVYWYRQLPEEGLKFMVYLQKENIIDESGMPKERFSAEFPKEGPSILRIQQVVRGDSAAYFCASSPVGGLAYEQYFGPGTRLTVT.

This clone was observed once. The V and J genes are TRBV4-1 and TRBJ2-3; no firm D call. In germline, CDR1 is MGHRA, CDR2 YSYEKL. The germline V and J ends were trimmed by 1 base and 0 bases, with 14 bases remaining between them. The CDR3 is 17 residues long. The chain's CDR3 is CASSQGRLKSSTDTQYF. The DNA of the CDR3 is TGCGCCAGCAGCCAAGGTCGGCTCAAATCTAGCACAGATACGCAGTATTTT.

This chain connects TRBV9 to TRBJ2-4; D is undetermined. CDR3 length equals 15 residues. V lost 0 bases, J lost 0 bases, and 7 bases lay in between. Germline V gene lookup returns CDR1 SGDLS and CDR2 YYNGEE. This CDR3 reads CASSVGNLAKNIQYF. CDR3 nucleotide sequence: TGTGCCAGCAGCGTAGGGAATTTAGCCAAAAACATTCAGTACTTC. Full variable domain (outside the CDR3, taken from reference TRBV9 and TRBJ2-4): DSGVTQTPKHLITATGQRVTLRCSPRSGDLSVYWYQQSLDQGLQFLIQYYNGEERAKGNILERFSAQQFPDLHSELNLSSLELGDSALYFCASSVGNLAKNIQYFGAGTRLSVL.

The chain uses TRBV14 and TRBJ1-2; a possible D gene is TRBD1 (5 bases). CDR3 size: 14 residues. Germline V gives CDR1 SGHDN, CDR2 FVKESK. The ends were cut back, 1 base at V and 4 bases at J, with 10 bases in the middle. The CDR3 loop reads CASSQGTGPYGYTF. CDR3 in DNA: TGTGCCAGCAGCCAAGGCACGGGGCCCTATGGCTACACCTTC.

The CDR3 coding sequence is TGTGCCTGGGACCCGGGACAGAAAAATCGCGAGCAGTACTTC. Translating gives CAWDPGQKNREQYF. This sequence joins TRBV30 and TRBJ2-7; 7 positions agree with TRBD1. Germline assignment: CDR1 GTSNPN and CDR2 SVGIG (reference sequence). V was pared by 5 bases and J by 6 bases, with 13 bases of the junction left unmatched. The CDR3 covers 14 residues.

The J gene is TRBJ2-1, the V gene TRBV5-1, with D possibly TRBD2 on 6 matching bases. V lost 7 bases, J lost 5 bases, and 16 bases lay in between. The CDR3 length is 14 residues. From germline, CDR1 is SGHRS and CDR2 YFSETQ. The CDR3 is CASGARESNNEQFF. DNA of the CDR3: TGCGCCAGCGGGGCACGGGAGTCCAACAATGAGCAGTTCTTC.

The V and J genes are TRBV5-6 and TRBJ2-7, with D perhaps assigned TRBD1 or TRBD2 (5 bases each). There are 15 residues in the CDR3. Trimming pared 1 base from V and 7 bases from J, leaving 18 bases between. Germline CDR1 and CDR2: SGHDT and YYEEEE. CDR3: CASSLRDLYPREQYF. The DNA for the CDR3 is TGTGCCAGCAGCTTGCGGGACCTTTATCCCCGGGAGCAGTACTTC.

This rearrangement joins TRBV6-6 to TRBJ1-5; D possibly corresponds to TRBD1 (5 bases). V shed 7 bases and J shed 4 bases, with 8 bases lying between them. This CDR3 contains 12 residues. Per germline, CDR1 MNHNY and CDR2 SVGAGI (reference sequence). DNA of the CDR3: TGTGCCAGCAAGGCAGGGAATCAGCCCCAGCATTTT. This sequence encodes CASKAGNQPQHF.

The rearrangement uses TRBV30 and TRBJ2-5, with D possibly matching TRBD1 (6 bases). This CDR3 is 15 amino acids long. V was clipped by 5 bases and J by 2 bases, with 18 bases between them. Germline loops: CDR1 GTSNPN, CDR2 SVGIG (reference sequence). In nucleotides, the CDR3 is TGTGCCTGGGATGGGGGCGACGGGGCTCAAGAGACCCAGTACTTC. This sequence encodes CAWDGGDGAQETQYF.

This sequence joins TRBV6-1 and TRBJ2-7; D possibly matches TRBD1 or TRBD2 (6 bases each). The CDR3 has 15 residues. The germline CDR1 and CDR2 sequences are MNHNS and SASEGT. The V end was cut by 3 bases, the J end by 3 bases, with 15 bases between. The CDR3 loop is CASSEEGHEVYEQYF. In DNA form, the CDR3 reads TGTGCCAGCAGTGAGGAGGGACATGAAGTCTACGAGCAGTACTTC.

This chain links TRBV18 with TRBJ1-1; no firm D call. The V gene's germline CDR1 is KGHSH and CDR2 LQKENI. The CDR3 contains 16 residues. Trimming pared 2 bases from V and 1 base from J, leaving 14 bases between. The CDR3 region is CASSPLRVEGNTEAFF. The DNA of the CDR3 is TGTGCCAGCTCACCATTACGGGTGGAGGGGAACACTGAAGCTTTCTTT.

With respect to this clone: Other DNA sequences of this sample code for an identical CDR3. The V call is TRBV5-1, the J call TRBJ1-2; weak D call: TRBD1 (5 bases). The length of the CDR3 is 13 residues. Looked up from germline, CDR1 is SGHRS and CDR2 is YFSETQ. Deletions cut 0 bases from V and 6 bases from J, with 9 bases between. The CDR3 region is CASSLAGSDGYTF. In DNA, the CDR3 is TGCGCCAGCAGCTTGGCAGGGTCGGATGGCTACACCTTC.

The chain links TRBV19 to TRBJ1-5, with TRBD1 matching 8 bases. Germline loops: CDR1 LNHDA, CDR2 SQIVND (reference sequence). The V gene end was trimmed by 3 bases and the J gene end by 1 base; junction bases not matched to a gene: 5. CDR3 size: 16 residues. The CDR3 loop is CASSITTGVSNQPQHF. The CDR3 coding sequence is TGTGCCAGTAGTATCACGACAGGGGTAAGCAATCAGCCCCAGCATTTT.

Only a few counts were recorded for this clone. V gene TRBV20-1 combines with J gene TRBJ1-2; D unresolved. CDR3 size: 10 residues. The germline V and J ends were trimmed by 5 bases and 6 bases, with 7 bases remaining between them. The germline V gene has CDR1 DFQATT and CDR2 SNEGSKA (reference sequence). The CDR3 region has the DNA TGCAGTGCTTTCACCAATGGCTACACCTTC. This gives the protein CSAFTNGYTF.

The V and J genes are TRBV18 and TRBJ1-1; 7 bases are shared with TRBD1. V lost 3 bases, J lost 2 bases, and 3 bases stayed unmatched. The CDR3 sequence is 14 residues long. Germline CDR1 KGHSH, CDR2 LQKENI. Here the CDR3 reads CASSPGTDNTEAFF. DNA for the CDR3: TGTGCCAGCTCACCCGGGACAGATAACACTGAAGCTTTCTTT.

The chain combines TRBV7-2 with TRBJ1-4, with TRBD1 matching over 7 bases. Germline trimming cut 5 bases from V and 2 bases from J; bases unmatched to any gene: 5. The germline gives CDR1 SGHTA, CDR2 FQGNSA. The CDR3 totals 15 residues. The DNA for the CDR3 is TGTGCCAGCAGCCCAAAGACAGGGACTAATGAAAAACTGTTTTTT. Encoded protein: CASSPKTGTNEKLFF.

This clone has a single count. This sequence joins TRBV7-2 and TRBJ2-7; D gene unclear. CDR1 and CDR2 (germline): SGHTA, FQGNSA. This CDR3 spans 14 amino acids. Trimming shortened V by 2 bases and J by 2 bases, and 10 bases separated the two germline ends. For the CDR3, the DNA is TGTGCCAGCAGCTTAATAGGGATTCCCTACGAGCAGTACTTC. Translated, it gives CASSLIGIPYEQYF. The whole variable domain, filled in from reference TRBV7-2 and TRBJ2-7, reads GAGVSQSPSNKVTEKGKDVELRCDPISGHTALYWYRQSLGQGLEFLIYFQGNSAPDKSGLPSDRFSAERTGGSVSTLTIQRTQQEDSAVYLCASSLIGIPYEQYFGPGTRLTVT.

This chain uses TRBV4-3 with TRBJ1-5; D perhaps matches TRBD1 (5 bases). Trimming left V 0 bases short and J 4 bases short, with 10 bases between. The germline gives CDR1 LGHNA, CDR2 YSLEER. This CDR3 comprises 15 residues. CDR3 protein: CASSQDLPGNQPQHF. In DNA form, the CDR3 reads TGCGCCAGCAGCCAAGATCTTCCAGGGAATCAGCCCCAGCATTTT.

The chain uses TRBV2 and TRBJ2-3; D ambiguous. CDR1 is SNHLY, CDR2 FYNNEI, per germline. V lost 5 bases and J 0 bases, leaving 9 bases between the germline ends. This CDR3 spans 14 amino acids. CDR3 in DNA: TGTGCCAGCAGTAAGTCGGACAGCACAGATACGCAGTATTTT. It encodes CASSKSDSTDTQYF.

The chain joins TRBV10-1 to TRBJ2-2, with D tentatively TRBD1 (6 bases). The CDR3 has 14 residues. V was shortened by 2 bases and J by 3 bases, with 7 bases between the two germline ends. The germline V gene has CDR1 WNHNN and CDR2 SYGVQD (reference sequence). In DNA form, the CDR3 reads TGCGCCAGCAGTGAGGGACAGTACACCGGGGAGCTGTTTTTT. This gives the protein CASSEGQYTGELFF.